This entry is about one T cell receptor beta chain. CD8+ and CD4+ T cells from blood underwent TCR beta sequencing. Negative isolation was used for CD8+ and CD4+ T cells, and FACS enrichment was applied to TEMRA cells. The sample originates from a study of CD8 T cells in Susac syndrome. The length of the CDR3 is 10 residues. Germline loops: CDR1 SGHRS, CDR2 YFSETQ. V was clipped by 5 bases and J by 7 bases, with 5 bases between them. After extraction with the RNeasy kit, roughly 0.45 to 1 ug of the RNA was reverse transcribed using random hexamers. TCRdb called the immunoSEQ multiplex PCR reads again in MiXCR, with one record for every CDR3 protein. The sample has a few hundred thousand distinct CDR3 sequences, 92% seen once.

The sequenced material came from CD4+ T cells from PBMCs. The J gene is TRBJ2-3, the V gene TRBV5-1; D remains unclear. The TCR sequence derives from a human donor with multiple sclerosis. CDR3 region: CASRKHTQYF. DNA of the CDR3: TGCGCCAGCAGGAAGCATACGCAGTATTTT.